The 29 T cell receptor beta chains listed next were all sequenced from one sample in a study of shared clonotypes between healthy human individuals. Profiled with immunoSEQ multiplex PCR; TCRdb holds only in-frame clones, not every one. The sample includes about 1.1 million clones, about four fifths of them seen just once. Sequenced input: memory CD4+ T cells from PBMCs. Documented subset: CD45RA-negative fraction. Receptors were obtained from a man aged 18 to 29 in good health. Some clones in this sample may be carry-over from other donors' samples.

The gene calls are TRBV7-8 and TRBJ1-5, with 7 nucleotides matching TRBD1. CDR3 length: 16 residues. V shed 2 bases, J shed 0 bases, and the junction held 4 bases outside the gene matches. CDR1 is SGHVS and CDR2 is FQNEAQ in the germline V gene. CDR3 coding DNA: TGTGCCAGCAGCTTACGACAGGGCCTTAGCAATCAGCCCCAGCATTTT. It codes for CASSLRQGLSNQPQHF.

This chain joins TRBV6-1 and TRBJ2-7; the D is unclear. CDR1 is MNHNS, CDR2 SASEGT, per germline. The CDR3 loop spans 13 amino acids. V lost 7 bases and J 4 bases, leaving 14 bases between the germline ends. The CDR3 loop reads CASTVGGKYEQYF. In DNA form, the CDR3 reads TGTGCCAGCACCGTGGGTGGGAAATACGAGCAGTACTTC.

This clone showed up just a few times. The rearrangement joins TRBV28 to TRBJ1-4, with TRBD1 matching over 9 bases. The CDR3 consists of 18 residues. V lost 4 bases and J lost 5; bases outside the gene matches: 14. CDR1 and CDR2 (germline): MDHEN, SYDVKM. The CDR3 DNA reads as TGTGCCAGCAGTTCACCCGGGACAGGGAGTACTCAGAATGAAAAACTGTTTTTT. Residues: CASSSPGTGSTQNEKLFF.

The V call is TRBV28, the J call TRBJ2-1, with unresolved D. The germline V and J ends were trimmed by 8 bases and 1 base, with 18 bases remaining between them. CDR3 size: 16 residues. The germline gives CDR1 MDHEN, CDR2 SYDVKM. The CDR3 DNA sequence: TGTGCCAGCCATACAACGGGCCCCCCTTCCTACAATGAGCAGTTCTTC. Translating it yields CASHTTGPPSYNEQFF.

The chain couples TRBV6-1 to TRBJ1-5, with D unresolved. Trimming removed 3 bases at V and 5 bases at J, with 8 bases between. The CDR3 has 13 amino acids. Germline V gives CDR1 MNHNS, CDR2 SASEGT. The CDR3 sequence: CASSEVWDQPQHF. The CDR3 DNA follows: TGTGCCAGCAGTGAGGTTTGGGATCAGCCCCAGCATTTT.

This rearrangement joins TRBV5-6 to TRBJ1-2; D is perhaps TRBD1 (5 bases). CDR1 and CDR2 from the germline V gene are SGHDT and YYEEEE. The CDR3 contains 14 residues. V lost 0 bases, J lost 5 bases, and 11 bases lay in between. The CDR3 loop is CASSLVPKGYGYTF. The CDR3 DNA reads TGTGCCAGCAGCTTGGTACCCAAGGGGTATGGCTACACCTTC.

The rearrangement uses TRBV19 and TRBJ2-7; TRBD1 agrees at 7 bases. Germline CDR1 is LNHDA and CDR2 is SQIVND (reference sequence). V lost 3 bases and J lost 6; bases outside the gene matches: 11. This CDR3 is 15 amino acids long. The CDR3 DNA reads as TGTGCCAGTAGTATTCGTCTAGGACAGGTTCCCGAGCAGTACTTC. This translates into CASSIRLGQVPEQYF.

This clone has at least ten counts. V gene TRBV7-8 combines with J gene TRBJ1-2, with 7 bases that match TRBD1. There are 14 residues in the CDR3. Germline CDR1 and CDR2: SGHVS and FQNEAQ. After removal of 4 bases from V and 4 bases from J, the junction contained 6 bases not matched to a gene. Written as DNA, the CDR3 is TGTGCCAGCAGCTCCGGACAGGCCACCTATGGCTACACCTTC. Its protein product is CASSSGQATYGYTF.

The chain combines TRBV28 with TRBJ2-3; weak D call: TRBD1 (5 bases). Trimming removed 5 bases from V and 2 bases from J, with 11 bases in between. CDR3 size: 14 residues. Per the germline V gene, CDR1 is MDHEN and CDR2 is SYDVKM. The DNA for the CDR3 is TGTGCCAGCAGTCGCGACAGACCCACAGATACGCAGTATTTT. Translation: CASSRDRPTDTQYF.

This chain links TRBV9 with TRBJ2-2, with D uncertain. V was clipped by 4 bases and J by 7 bases, with 11 bases between them. This CDR3 has 13 amino acids. Germline CDR1 SGDLS, CDR2 YYNGEE. The DNA for the CDR3 is TGTGCCAGCAGCTCACGTCCTCTCGGGGAGCTGTTTTTT. Protein product: CASSSRPLGELFF.

This sequence joins TRBV6-6 and TRBJ2-7; 9 bases fit TRBD2. Germline V lookup: CDR1 MNHNY, CDR2 SVGAGI (reference sequence). Trimming cost V 5 bases and J 4 bases; bases outside gene matches: 6. The CDR3 extends over 14 amino acids. CDR3 sequence reads: CASSLSGSTYEQYF. CDR3 nucleotide sequence: TGTGCCAGCAGTCTTAGCGGGAGTACTTACGAGCAGTACTTC.

The chain joins TRBV29-1 to TRBJ2-7, with TRBD2 matching 7 bases. This CDR3 is 16 amino acids long. CDR1 SQVTM and CDR2 ANQGSEA come from the germline V gene. The V gene end was trimmed by 0 bases and the J gene end by 0 bases; junction bases not matched to a gene: 8. This chain's CDR3 is CSVEERAGRGSYEQYF. Written as DNA, the CDR3 is TGCAGCGTTGAAGAGAGAGCAGGGAGGGGCTCCTACGAGCAGTACTTC.

The genes are TRBV6-5 and TRBJ2-7; no definite D call. The germline gives CDR1 MNHEY, CDR2 SVGAGI. The germline V and J ends were trimmed by 6 bases and 3 bases, with 15 bases remaining between them. CDR3 length: 14 amino acids. The CDR3, as DNA: TGTGCCAGCAGGGACCCGGCCCTGGGCTACGAGCAGTACTTC. Protein: CASRDPALGYEQYF.

Ten or more counts support this clone. The rearrangement links TRBV28 to TRBJ1-1; no clear D gene. This CDR3 contains 12 residues. Germline V gives CDR1 MDHEN, CDR2 SYDVKM. The V gene lost 2 bases and the J gene lost 3 bases, with 4 bases spanning the gap. Written as DNA, the CDR3 is TGTGCCAGCAGTTTACAGGACACTGAAGCTTTCTTT. Its protein is CASSLQDTEAFF.

The chain has TRBV5-6 and TRBJ2-3; 10 bases are a match to TRBD2. Germline V gives CDR1 SGHDT, CDR2 YYEEEE. The V segment lost 0 bases and the J segment 2 bases; nucleotides outside the gene matches: 3. This CDR3 has 16 residues. The CDR3: CASSLVLAGDTDTQYF. CDR3 in DNA: TGTGCCAGCAGCTTGGTGCTAGCGGGAGACACAGATACGCAGTATTTT. Variable domain in full (rest from reference TRBV5-6 and TRBJ2-3): DAGVTQSPTHLIKTRGQQVTLRCSPKSGHDTVSWYQQALGQGPQFIFQYYEEEERQRGNFPDRFSGHQFPNYSSELNVNALLLGDSALYLCASSLVLAGDTDTQYFGPGTRLTVL.

To note about this clone: One junction end does not reproduce the germline sequence, and a read error may be involved. The J gene is TRBJ2-1, the V gene TRBV4-3; TRBD2 agrees at 13 bases. The CDR3 extends over 15 amino acids. CDR1 is LGHNA, CDR2 YSLEER, per germline. The CDR3 DNA reads TGCGCCAGCAGCCAAGATCGCGGACTAGCGGGAGATGCAATCTTC. It is translated as CASSQDRGLAGDAIF.

J is TRBJ2-7 and V is TRBV27, with D unresolved. V was pared by 6 bases and J by 3 bases, with 12 bases between. CDR3 length: 13 amino acids. Germline V gives CDR1 MNHEY, CDR2 SMNVEV (reference sequence). The CDR3 sequence is CASSPIYNYEQYF. Here the CDR3 DNA reads TGTGCCAGCAGCCCCATCTATAACTACGAGCAGTACTTC.

CDR3 loop: CASSSRTSGRADTQYF. CDR3 sequence (DNA): TGTGCCAGCAGTTCCCGGACTAGCGGGAGGGCAGATACGCAGTATTTT. The chain couples TRBV6-5 to TRBJ2-3; 15 nucleotides align to TRBD2. CDR3 length: 16 amino acids. J lost 4 bases, V lost 4 bases, and 3 bases had no gene match. Looked up from germline, CDR1 is MNHEY and CDR2 is SVGAGI.

The rearrangement uses TRBV5-1 and TRBJ1-2, with D uncertain. Germline values: CDR1 SGHRS, CDR2 YFSETQ. CDR3 length: 14 residues. V was pared by 0 bases and J by 4 bases, with 10 bases between. The CDR3 nucleotides are TGCGCCAGCAGCTTGGACGGCAGCCTCTATGGCTACACCTTC. Translated, it gives CASSLDGSLYGYTF.

The V gene is TRBV30, the J gene TRBJ2-3, with TRBD2 matching over 7 bases. The CDR3 is 15 residues long. Looked up from germline, CDR1 is GTSNPN and CDR2 is SVGIG (reference sequence). The V gene end was trimmed by 0 bases and the J gene end by 1 base; junction bases not matched to a gene: 4. The CDR3 coding sequence is TGTGCCTGGAGTGTTTTTGCGGGAGGCACAGATACGCAGTATTTT. It encodes CAWSVFAGGTDTQYF.

The chain uses TRBV11-3 and TRBJ2-5, with 9 nucleotides matching TRBD2. V trimming: 8 bases; J trimming: 4 bases; junction bases outside the gene matches: 11. The V gene's germline CDR1 is SGHNT and CDR2 YENEEA. The CDR3 runs to 15 residues. The chain's CDR3 is CASAISGRQRETQYF. The CDR3, as DNA: TGTGCCAGCGCTATTAGCGGGAGACAGAGAGAGACCCAGTACTTC.

The V and J genes are TRBV7-6 and TRBJ2-1, with 14 bases fitting TRBD2. Trimming took 5 bases from V and 8 from J; bases not matched to a gene: 5. In germline, CDR1 is SGHVS, CDR2 FNYEAQ. The CDR3 is made up of 15 amino acids. CDR3 residues: CASSPGLAGGYEQFF. The CDR3 coding sequence is TGTGCCAGCAGCCCAGGACTAGCGGGAGGCTATGAGCAGTTCTTC.

J is TRBJ1-2 and V is TRBV5-1, with 11 bases fitting TRBD1. Germline CDR1 SGHRS, CDR2 YFSETQ. V shed 6 bases, J shed 6 bases, and the junction held 7 bases outside the gene matches. This CDR3 has 14 amino acids. The CDR3 DNA is TGCGCCAGCACCTTTGGGACAGGGGGTGATGGCTACACCTTC. This codes for CASTFGTGGDGYTF.

This clone was picked up a small number of times. The same CDR3 can be traced to other DNA sequences in this sample. CDR3 loop: CASSLSENTEAFF. In DNA, the CDR3 is TGTGCCAGCAGCTTATCCGAGAACACTGAAGCTTTCTTT. This sequence joins TRBV7-9 and TRBJ1-1; D is unclear. CDR1 is SEHNR, CDR2 FQNEAQ, per germline (reference sequence). This CDR3 has 13 residues. The V end was cut by 2 bases, the J end by 1 base, with 5 bases between.

This clone was seen a handful of times. V is TRBV10-3 and J is TRBJ1-1; D remains unclear. Per germline, CDR1 ENHRY and CDR2 SYGVKD. Trimming removed 2 bases at V and 4 bases at J, with 8 bases between. There are 13 residues in the CDR3. The CDR3 spells CAISETPSTEAFF. CDR3 nucleotides: TGTGCCATCAGTGAGACACCATCCACTGAAGCTTTCTTT.

CDR3 nucleotides: TGTGCCAGCAGCGTAGGGCAGGGATATTGGGAGACCCAGTACTTC. Protein product: CASSVGQGYWETQYF. V usage is TRBV9 and J usage is TRBJ2-5; perhaps TRBD1 as D (5 bases). CDR3 size: 15 residues. Germline CDR1 SGDLS, CDR2 YYNGEE. V was clipped by 0 bases and J by 5 bases, with 14 bases between them.

The gene calls are TRBV18 and TRBJ2-2, with D maybe TRBD1 (6 bases). The CDR3 totals 16 residues. Deletions cut 1 base from V and 0 bases from J, with 9 bases between. CDR1 is KGHSH, CDR2 LQKENI, per germline. CDR3 loop: CASSPQQGSNTGELFF. CDR3 sequence (DNA): TGTGCCAGCTCACCACAACAGGGTTCGAACACCGGGGAGCTGTTTTTT.

The CDR3 DNA follows: TGTGCCAGCAGTGAACGGGGCGGGGAGCTGTTTTTT. It codes for CASSERGGELFF. The genes are TRBV2 and TRBJ2-2; TRBD2 might be the D (5 bases). The CDR3 spans 12 residues. Looked up from germline, CDR1 is SNHLY and CDR2 is FYNNEI. Trimming took off 2 bases at V and 7 bases at J, with 5 bases between the two ends.

The CDR3 reads CASSLDSLTEAFF. CDR3 coding DNA: TGTGCCAGCAGCCTCGACAGTCTCACTGAAGCTTTCTTT. V usage is TRBV11-2 and J usage is TRBJ1-1; possible D gene TRBD1, 5 bases. The CDR3 contains 13 residues. Germline V CDR1 and CDR2: SGHAT, FQNNGV. The V gene lost 5 bases and the J gene lost 4 bases, with 11 bases spanning the gap.